This T cell receptor beta chain comes out of a study of regulatory T cells in long-lasting Graves disease. Sequencing libraries for TCR beta were prepared with iRepertoire HTBI primers and Arm-PCR of CDR3 regions. TCRdb itself ran the multiplex PCR reads through MiXCR, one entry per CDR3 protein. The sample contains over 400,000 distinct CDR3 sequences, 14% of which appear only once. The time point: newly diagnosed GD, antithyroid drugs for less than 3 months. From RNA extracted from PBMCs, the TCR library was made. Germline loops: CDR1 LNHDA, CDR2 SQIVND (reference sequence). This CDR3 contains 15 residues. The V and J ends lost 3 bases and 6 bases, in that order; junction bases with no gene match: 4. The same data also went into a second study, on T cells in Graves' hyperthyroidism and ophthalmopathy. As that report states: TCR CDR3 underwent first-round RT-PCR with the HTBI primer set. Most thyroid-expanded clonotypes above 0.001 were also found in blood.

This TCR came from a woman aged 45-65 years with Graves disease. The genes are TRBV19 and TRBJ2-1, with 11 bases fitting TRBD2. Sequenced here: peripheral blood mononuclear cells (PBMCs), sampled at new diagnosis, from a patient treated with antithyroid drugs. The CDR3 protein is CASSISGRAVNEQFF. DNA of the CDR3: TGTGCCAGTAGTATTAGCGGGAGGGCCGTCAATGAGCAGTTCTTC.